These T cell receptor beta chains were read from a single sample in a study of T cells in Graves' hyperthyroidism and ophthalmopathy. One entry per CDR3 protein results from TCRdb running MiXCR on the multiplex PCR reads. The profile shows hundreds of thousands of distinct CDR3 sequences, around 15% of them singletons. The sample comprised blood. The source is a woman between 18 and 29 years old with Graves' hyperthyroidism. The CDR3 runs from the conserved cysteine through the conserved F or W. The D gene is left open where the match is weak. Only part of the rows carry a size: once, few, many, or a class if the clone is expanded.

>TRBJ2-7|15|TRBV27|NA|NA
CASSYGRTGNYEQYF
TGTGCCAGCAGTTACGGAAGGACGGGAAACTACGAGCAGTACTTC
>TRBJ1-3|14|TRBV2|NA|NA
CASSGELAGNTIYF
TGTGCCAGCAGTGGAGAACTTGCTGGAAACACCATATATTTT
>TRBJ2-6|19|TRBV6-5|few|TRBD1
CASSYLTGTVSSGANVLTF
TGTGCCAGCAGTTACTTAACCGGGACAGTGAGCTCTGGGGCCAACGTCCTGACTTTC
>TRBJ2-7|12|TRBV30|NA|TRBD2
CAWSGSGSLQYF
TGTGCCTGGAGTGGTAGCGGGAGTTTGCAGTACTTC
>TRBJ2-2|14|TRBV3-1|NA|NA
CASSQLVNDGELFF
TGTGCCAGCAGCCAACTTGTAAATGACGGGGAGCTGTTTTTT
>TRBJ2-7|14|TRBV11-2|many|NA
CASSLPGRTYEQYF
TGTGCCAGCAGCTTACCCGGCCGTACCTACGAGCAGTACTTC
>TRBJ2-5|14|TRBV6-1|few|NA
CASSPTSAQETQYF
TGTGCCAGCAGTCCCACCTCGGCCCAAGAGACCCAGTACTTC
>TRBJ2-5|14|TRBV28|many|NA
CASSTGRSQETQYF
TGTGCCAGCAGTACGGGGCGGAGCCAAGAGACCCAGTACTTC
>TRBJ2-1|15|TRBV11-1|few|NA
CASSPTNGFYNEQFF
TGTGCCAGCAGCCCCACCAATGGCTTCTACAATGAGCAGTTCTTC
>TRBJ2-7|13|TRBV24-1|NA|NA
CATSGDSSYEQYF
TGTGCCACCAGTGGGGACTCATCCTACGAGCAGTACTTC
>TRBJ1-5|13|TRBV10-3|few|NA
CAAGGLAYQPQHF
TGTGCCGCAGGCGGGTTAGCGTATCAGCCCCAGCATTTT
>TRBJ2-1|16|TRBV24-1|many|NA
CATRYPSEAANNEQFF
TGTGCCACCAGATATCCTTCCGAAGCGGCTAACAATGAGCAGTTCTTC
>TRBJ2-7|15|TRBV9|many|NA
CASSGEQGSPYEQYF
TGTGCCAGCAGCGGAGAACAGGGTAGCCCATACGAGCAGTACTTC
>TRBJ2-7|15|TRBV9|many|NA
CASSPRWGVESEQYF
TGTGCCAGCAGCCCCCGGTGGGGGGTAGAGTCCGAGCAGTACTTC
>TRBJ2-2|15|TRBV20-1|few|TRBD1
CSARDHRGRTGELFF
TGCAGTGCTAGAGACCACAGGGGCCGCACCGGGGAGCTGTTTTTT
>TRBJ2-1|17|TRBV10-3|NA|NA
CAISDLGGRSGYNEQFF
TGTGCCATCAGTGACTTGGGTGGCCGTAGCGGTTACAATGAGCAGTTCTTC
>TRBJ1-1|15|TRBV13|few|NA
CASSLVGYSRTEAFF
TGTGCCAGCAGCTTAGTGGGGTACAGTAGGACTGAAGCTTTCTTT
>TRBJ1-5|13|TRBV29-1|many|NA
CSVSRGWGQPQHF
TGCAGCGTATCTCGGGGGTGGGGTCAGCCCCAGCATTTT
>TRBJ2-5|15|TRBV15|few|NA
CATSRVSTSGETQYF
TGTGCCACCAGCAGAGTCAGCACCTCCGGGGAGACCCAGTACTTC
>TRBJ2-7|15|TRBV7-2|NA|TRBD2
CASSLQRGGSYEQYF
TGTGCCAGCAGCCTCCAGCGGGGCGGCTCCTACGAGCAGTACTTC
>TRBJ1-1|12|TRBV7-8|NA|NA
CASSFGGTEALF
TGTGCCAGCAGCTTTGGAGGCACTGAAGCTCTCTTT
>TRBJ1-6|14|TRBV2|many|NA
CASSELRGQSPLHF
TGTGCCAGCAGTGAACTCAGGGGTCAATCACCCCTCCACTTT
>TRBJ2-7|16|TRBV4-1|few|NA
CASSQVAQRRSYEQYF
TGCGCCAGCAGCCAAGTCGCGCAGCGAAGAAGCTACGAGCAGTACTTC
>TRBJ1-2|12|TRBV27|NA|NA
CACRTPDYGYTF
TGTGCCTGCAGGACCCCGGACTATGGCTACACCTTC
>TRBJ2-7|15|TRBV24-1|many|NA
CATSDKSTGRREQYF
TGTGCCACCAGTGACAAGTCTACAGGGCGACGGGAGCAGTACTTC